Shown below are 3 T cell receptor beta chains from a single sample sequenced in a study of CD8+CD57+ T cells in acquired aplastic anemia. Researchers used genomic DNA as the template to profile TCR beta VDJ and CDR3. TCRdb passed the reads through MiXCR, listing each CDR3 protein once. The repertoire includes hundreds of thousands of distinct CDR3 sequences, 65% to 80% of them detected once, and around 4% sits in the top ten. What was sequenced was sorted CD4+, CD8+, or CD8+CD57+ T cells (not recorded which) from PBMCs. All receptors come from a human donor in good health, serving as a control.

This chain joins TRBV20-1 and TRBJ1-1; D is possibly TRBD1 (5 bases). The germline V and J ends were trimmed by 2 bases and 5 bases, with 12 bases remaining between them. Germline V CDR1 and CDR2: DFQATT, SNEGSKA (reference sequence). The CDR3 totals 13 residues. The CDR3 loop is CSARRQGMTEAFF. Here the CDR3 DNA reads TGCAGTGCTAGACGCCAGGGCATGACTGAAGCTTTCTTT.

In this sample, this clonotype turned up many times. The chain is built from TRBV7-2 and TRBJ2-5; 7 nucleotides agree with TRBD2. Per germline, CDR1 SGHTA and CDR2 FQGNSA. V trimming: 5 bases; J trimming: 5 bases; junction bases outside the gene matches: 5. The CDR3 has 13 amino acids. The CDR3 DNA reads TGTGCCAGCAGCGCCGGGACTATGGAGACCCAGTACTTC. This translates into CASSAGTMETQYF. Looking up the rest from reference TRBV7-2 and TRBJ2-5 gives the full variable domain: GAGVSQSPSNKVTEKGKDVELRCDPISGHTALYWYRQSLGQGLEFLIYFQGNSAPDKSGLPSDRFSAERTGGSVSTLTIQRTQQEDSAVYLCASSAGTMETQYFGPGTRLLVL.

Only one count was recorded for this clonotype. One end of the junction is discordant with germline, which a read error may explain. The chain recombines TRBV19 with TRBJ2-3, with 7 bases lining up with TRBD1. Germline V gene lookup returns CDR1 LNHDA and CDR2 SQIVND (reference sequence). The CDR3 loop spans 14 amino acids. This CDR3 is CASSPGTATNTQYF. The CDR3 nucleotides are TGTGCCAGCAGCCCTGGGACAGCCACAAATACGCAGTATTTT.